The 10 T cell receptor beta chains presented below share a single source sample, sequenced in a study of T-cell memory formation after mild COVID-19. TCRdb used MiXCR to reprocess the 5' RACE reads, holding one entry per CDR3 protein. In the table there are 400,000 or so distinct CDR3 sequences, over 15% of which are singletons. The source material was PBMCs or a T cell subset sorted from them (not recorded which). Source of these receptors: an adult woman who had mild COVID-19 (a few samples of this study predate the infection). Cell type and time point are not known.

The rearrangement uses TRBV7-8 and TRBJ1-1; D is unresolved. V dropped 1 base and J dropped 0 bases, with 9 bases sitting between them. CDR1 is SGHVS, CDR2 FQNEAQ, per germline. The CDR3 spans 15 residues. CDR3 DNA: TGTGCCAGCAGCTTAGGACGGACTCTGAACACTGAAGCTTTCTTT. Its protein product is CASSLGRTLNTEAFF.

The CDR3 loop is CASHHAGGAHNEQFF. Written as DNA, the CDR3 is TGCGCCAGTCACCATGCGGGCGGAGCTCACAATGAGCAGTTCTTC. The rearrangement links TRBV5-1 to TRBJ2-1, with D possibly matching TRBD2 (5 bases). The CDR3 has 15 amino acids. Trimming stripped 8 bases from V and 5 bases from J, with 20 bases between. Germline V lookup: CDR1 SGHRS, CDR2 YFSETQ.

This clonotype has only a few counts. The V and J genes are TRBV5-1 and TRBJ2-7, with 13 positions matching TRBD2. The V and J ends lost 0 bases and 0 bases, in that order; junction bases with no gene match: 3. CDR3 length equals 17 residues. Germline V lookup: CDR1 SGHRS, CDR2 YFSETQ. CDR3 bases: TGCGCCAGCAGCTTGGAACTAGCGGGGGGGAGCTCCTACGAGCAGTACTTC. Residues: CASSLELAGGSSYEQYF.

This clonotype was seen repeatedly, ten times or more. This chain uses TRBV27 with TRBJ1-1, with unresolved D. V lost 0 bases, J lost 1 base, and 12 bases lay in between. The length of the CDR3 is 16 residues. CDR1 is MNHEY, CDR2 SMNVEV, per germline (reference sequence). CDR3 sequence: CASSLSVPTQNTEAFF. The CDR3 bases are TGTGCCAGCAGTTTATCGGTTCCGACGCAGAACACTGAAGCTTTCTTT.

The chain combines TRBV24-1 with TRBJ2-1; TRBD1 matches at 9 bases. The V gene's germline CDR1 is KGHDR and CDR2 SFDVKD. Trimming at V came to 5 bases and at J to 8 bases, leaving 18 bases not matched to a gene. The CDR3 runs 18 residues. The CDR3 DNA sequence: TGTGCCACCAGTGCCCAGGGGCTACCGGGACAGGGCTTGTATGAGCAGTTCTTC. Translating it yields CATSAQGLPGQGLYEQFF.

V is TRBV5-1 and J is TRBJ2-1; D tentatively fits TRBD1 or TRBD2 (5 bases each). V was cut by 0 bases and J by 10 bases, with 17 bases left in between. CDR3 length equals 15 residues. The germline V gene encodes CDR1 SGHRS and CDR2 YFSETQ. This CDR3 reads CASSLGGTGLAEQFF. Written as DNA, the CDR3 is TGCGCCAGCAGCTTGGGAGGGACCGGGCTGGCCGAGCAGTTCTTC. The variable domain in full, with the rest retrieved from reference TRBV5-1 and TRBJ2-1, is KAGVTQTPRYLIKTRGQQVTLSCSPISGHRSVSWYQQTPGQGLQFLFEYFSETQRNKGNFPGRFSGRQFSNSRSEMNVSTLELGDSALYLCASSLGGTGLAEQFFGPGTRLTVL.

This clonotype was recorded a few times. The chain combines TRBV5-1 with TRBJ2-2; a possible D gene is TRBD2 (5 bases). The germline CDR1 and CDR2 sequences are SGHRS and YFSETQ. V lost 6 bases and J lost 2, with 17 bases in between. The CDR3 extends over 16 amino acids. In DNA, the CDR3 is TGCGCCAGCAACCATGGAGGTTCTAGAAACACCGGGGAGCTGTTTTTT. Translation gives CASNHGGSRNTGELFF.

This clonotype occurred a few times. The chain employs TRBV6-5 and TRBJ1-1, with a weak D call TRBD1 (5 bases). Per germline, CDR1 MNHEY and CDR2 SVGAGI. The germline V and J ends were trimmed by 2 bases and 4 bases, with 14 bases remaining between them. This CDR3 contains 15 residues. The CDR3 reads CASSYPPGRATEAFF. The CDR3 DNA sequence: TGTGCCAGCAGTTACCCGCCAGGGAGGGCCACTGAAGCTTTCTTT.

The V gene is TRBV5-1, the J gene TRBJ1-1; D remains ambiguous. The length of the CDR3 is 14 residues. From germline, CDR1 is SGHRS and CDR2 YFSETQ. Between the trimmed V and J ends, which lost 4 bases and 6 bases, there was a span of 16 bases. CDR3 in DNA: TGCGCCAGCAGCCCCACAAAGGGCACTGCTGAAGCTTTCTTT. Its translation is CASSPTKGTAEAFF.

This rearrangement joins TRBV7-6 to TRBJ2-2, with 8 bases lining up with TRBD2. Trimming took 5 bases from V and 4 from J; bases not matched to a gene: 9. CDR3 length equals 16 residues. From germline, CDR1 is SGHVS and CDR2 FNYEAQ. CDR3 sequence reads: CASSTGHGGATGELFF. For the CDR3, the DNA is TGTGCCAGCAGCACCGGGCACGGGGGGGCCACCGGGGAGCTGTTTTTT.